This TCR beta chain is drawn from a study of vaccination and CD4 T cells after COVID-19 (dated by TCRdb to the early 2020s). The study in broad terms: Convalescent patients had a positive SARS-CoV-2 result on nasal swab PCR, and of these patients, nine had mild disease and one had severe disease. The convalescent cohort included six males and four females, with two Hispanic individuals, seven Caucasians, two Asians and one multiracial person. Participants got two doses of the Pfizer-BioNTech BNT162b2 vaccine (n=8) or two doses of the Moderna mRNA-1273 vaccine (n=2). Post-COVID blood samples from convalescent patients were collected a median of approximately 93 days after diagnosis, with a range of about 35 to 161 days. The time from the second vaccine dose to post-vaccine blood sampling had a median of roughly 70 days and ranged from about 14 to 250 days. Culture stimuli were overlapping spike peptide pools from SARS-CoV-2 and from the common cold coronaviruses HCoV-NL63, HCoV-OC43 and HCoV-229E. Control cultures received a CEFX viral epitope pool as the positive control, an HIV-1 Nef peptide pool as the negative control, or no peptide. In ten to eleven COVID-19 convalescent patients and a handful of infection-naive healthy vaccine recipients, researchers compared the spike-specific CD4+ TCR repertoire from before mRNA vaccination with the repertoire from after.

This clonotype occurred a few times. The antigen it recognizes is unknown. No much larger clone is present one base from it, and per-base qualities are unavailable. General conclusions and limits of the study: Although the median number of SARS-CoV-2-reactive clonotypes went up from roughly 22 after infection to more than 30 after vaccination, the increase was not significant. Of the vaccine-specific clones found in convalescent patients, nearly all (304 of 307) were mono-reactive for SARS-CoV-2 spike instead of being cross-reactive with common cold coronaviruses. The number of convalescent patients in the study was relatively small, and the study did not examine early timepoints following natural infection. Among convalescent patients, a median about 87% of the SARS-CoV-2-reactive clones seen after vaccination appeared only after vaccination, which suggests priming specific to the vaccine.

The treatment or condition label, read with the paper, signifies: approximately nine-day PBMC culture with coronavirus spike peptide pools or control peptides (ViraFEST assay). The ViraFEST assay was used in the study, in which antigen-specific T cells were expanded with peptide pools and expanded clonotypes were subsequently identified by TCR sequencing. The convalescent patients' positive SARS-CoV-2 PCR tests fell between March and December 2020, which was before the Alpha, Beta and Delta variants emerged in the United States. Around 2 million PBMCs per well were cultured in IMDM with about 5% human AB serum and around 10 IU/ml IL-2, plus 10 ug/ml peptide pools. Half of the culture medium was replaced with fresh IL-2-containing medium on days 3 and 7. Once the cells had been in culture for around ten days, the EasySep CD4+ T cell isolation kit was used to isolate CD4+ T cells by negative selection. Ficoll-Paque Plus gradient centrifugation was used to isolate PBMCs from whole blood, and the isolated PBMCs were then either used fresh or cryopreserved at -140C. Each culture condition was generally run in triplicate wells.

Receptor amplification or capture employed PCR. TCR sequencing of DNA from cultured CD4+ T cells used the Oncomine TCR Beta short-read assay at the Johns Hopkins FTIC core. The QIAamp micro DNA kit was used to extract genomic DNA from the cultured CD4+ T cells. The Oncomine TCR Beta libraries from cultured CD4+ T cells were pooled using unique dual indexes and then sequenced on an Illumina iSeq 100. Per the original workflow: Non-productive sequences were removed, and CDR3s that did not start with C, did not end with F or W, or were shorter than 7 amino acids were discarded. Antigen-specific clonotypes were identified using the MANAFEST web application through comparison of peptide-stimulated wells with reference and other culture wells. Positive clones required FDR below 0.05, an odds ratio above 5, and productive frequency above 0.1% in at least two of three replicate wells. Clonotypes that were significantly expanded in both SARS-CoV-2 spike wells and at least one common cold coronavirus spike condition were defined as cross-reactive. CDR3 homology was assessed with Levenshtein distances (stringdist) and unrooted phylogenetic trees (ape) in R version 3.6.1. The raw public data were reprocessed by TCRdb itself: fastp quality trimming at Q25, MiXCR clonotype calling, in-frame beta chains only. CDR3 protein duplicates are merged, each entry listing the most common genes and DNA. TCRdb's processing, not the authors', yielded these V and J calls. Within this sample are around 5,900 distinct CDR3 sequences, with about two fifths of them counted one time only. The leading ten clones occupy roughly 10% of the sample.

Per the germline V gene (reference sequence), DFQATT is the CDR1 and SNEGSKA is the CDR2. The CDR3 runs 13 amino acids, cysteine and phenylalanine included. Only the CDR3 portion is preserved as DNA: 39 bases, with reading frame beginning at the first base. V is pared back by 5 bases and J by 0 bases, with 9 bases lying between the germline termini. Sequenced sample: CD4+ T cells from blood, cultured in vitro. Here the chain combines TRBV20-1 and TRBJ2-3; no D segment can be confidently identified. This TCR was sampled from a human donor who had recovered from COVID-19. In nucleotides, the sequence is TGCAGTGCTTCGGACCGCAGCACAGATACGCAGTATTTT. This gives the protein CSASDRSTDTQYF.